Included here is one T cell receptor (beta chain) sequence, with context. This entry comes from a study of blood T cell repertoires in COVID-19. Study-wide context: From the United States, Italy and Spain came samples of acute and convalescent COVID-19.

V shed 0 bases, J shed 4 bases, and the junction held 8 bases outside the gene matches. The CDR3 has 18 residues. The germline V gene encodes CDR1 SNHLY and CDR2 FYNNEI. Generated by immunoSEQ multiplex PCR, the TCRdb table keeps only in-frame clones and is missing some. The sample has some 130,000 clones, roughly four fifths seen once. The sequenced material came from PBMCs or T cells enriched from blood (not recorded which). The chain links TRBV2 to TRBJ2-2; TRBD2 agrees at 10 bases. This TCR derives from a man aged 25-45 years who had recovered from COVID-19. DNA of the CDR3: TGTGCCAGCAGTGAAGCGCACCTAGCGGGGGTTCCCACCGGGGAGCTGTTTTTT. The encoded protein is CASSEAHLAGVPTGELFF.